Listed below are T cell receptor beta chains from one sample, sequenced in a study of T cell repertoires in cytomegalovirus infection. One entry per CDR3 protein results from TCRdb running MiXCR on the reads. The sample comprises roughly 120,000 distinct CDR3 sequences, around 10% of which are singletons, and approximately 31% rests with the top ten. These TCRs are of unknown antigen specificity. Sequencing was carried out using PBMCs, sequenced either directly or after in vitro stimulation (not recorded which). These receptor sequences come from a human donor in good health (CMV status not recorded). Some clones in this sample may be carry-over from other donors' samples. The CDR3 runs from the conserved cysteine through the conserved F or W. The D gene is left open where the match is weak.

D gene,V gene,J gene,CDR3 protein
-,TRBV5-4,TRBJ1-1,CASSLDGMNTEAFF
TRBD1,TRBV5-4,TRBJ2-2,CASSLGQGDTGELFF
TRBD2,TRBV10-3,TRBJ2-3,CAIRTSGSTDTQYF
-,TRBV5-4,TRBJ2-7,CASSPIAEGAQYF
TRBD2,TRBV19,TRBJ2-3,CASSIIAGGRDTQYF
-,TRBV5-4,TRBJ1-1,CASSLDGALTEAFF
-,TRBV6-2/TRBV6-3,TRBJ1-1,CASSYLPGQTNTEAFF
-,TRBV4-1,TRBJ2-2,CASTQSGNTGELFF
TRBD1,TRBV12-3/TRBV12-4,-,CASSSSGQGRYEQYF
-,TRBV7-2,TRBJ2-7,CASSFSTSYEQYF
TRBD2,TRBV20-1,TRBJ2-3,CSATSHLTSGSTDTQYF
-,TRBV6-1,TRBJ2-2,CASTRRRGGLNTGELFF
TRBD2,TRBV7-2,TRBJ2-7,CASSSMVLAGDGAYEQYF
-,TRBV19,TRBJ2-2,CASSIDPNTGELFF
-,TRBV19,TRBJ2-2,CASSVDYNTGELFF
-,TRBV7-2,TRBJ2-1,CASSLRLVNEQFF
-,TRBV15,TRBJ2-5,CATSRDTGIQYF
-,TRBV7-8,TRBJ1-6,CASSAGNNSPLHF
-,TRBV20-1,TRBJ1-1,CSARDMGDRDVGAFF
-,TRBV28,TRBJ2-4,CASRTGLTGNIQYF
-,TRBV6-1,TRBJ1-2,CATRTANYGYTF
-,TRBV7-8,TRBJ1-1,CASSLMIYGGEEGTEAFF
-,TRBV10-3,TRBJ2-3,CAISESGRAADTQYF
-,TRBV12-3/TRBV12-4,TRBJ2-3,CASSWQAAATPDTQYF
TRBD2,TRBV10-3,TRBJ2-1,CAISEGTSGTNEQFF
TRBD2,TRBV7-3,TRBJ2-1,CASSLVSAGGTGHEQFF
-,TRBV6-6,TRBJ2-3,CASTRPGADTQYF
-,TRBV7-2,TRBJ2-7,CASSAPYEQYF
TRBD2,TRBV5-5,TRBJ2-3,CASSRNGAGDSDTQYF
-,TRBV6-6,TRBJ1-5,CASSVSGADQPQHF
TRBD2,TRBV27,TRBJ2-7,CASSLAGGSEQYF
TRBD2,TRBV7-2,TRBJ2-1,CASSRREGTSGRVSYNEQFF
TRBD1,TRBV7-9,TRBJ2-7,CATSGGGPYEQYF
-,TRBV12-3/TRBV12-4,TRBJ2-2,CASSFSGELFF
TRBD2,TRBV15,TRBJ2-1,CATSSLAGAYNEQFF
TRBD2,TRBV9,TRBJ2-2,CASSEGLVGRGELFF
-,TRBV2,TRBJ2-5,CASRREGALSETQYF
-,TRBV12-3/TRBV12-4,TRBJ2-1,CASSPGGAGEQFF
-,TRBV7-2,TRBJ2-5,CASSLAPHGGSLETQYF
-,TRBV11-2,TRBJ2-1,CASSLGPSGNEQFF
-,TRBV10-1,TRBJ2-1,CASSESPRQGRGQFF
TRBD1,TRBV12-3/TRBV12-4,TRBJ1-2,CASSFILTGALSSYGYTF
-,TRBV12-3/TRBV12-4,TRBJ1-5,CASSFQGTLNQPQHF
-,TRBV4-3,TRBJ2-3,CASSQGPGTDTQYF
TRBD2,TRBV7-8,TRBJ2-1,CASSLRTSGRVDEQFF
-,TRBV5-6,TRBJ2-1,CASSLAGHRSDEQFF
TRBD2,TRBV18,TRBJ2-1,CASSAGLAGYNEQFF
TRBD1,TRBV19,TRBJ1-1,CASSPDRATEAFF
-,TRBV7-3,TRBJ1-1,CASSLTGGVNTEAFF
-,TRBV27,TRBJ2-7,CASSPTRMVGEQYF
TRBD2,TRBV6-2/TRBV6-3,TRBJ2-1,CASSSRGAGRTEQFF
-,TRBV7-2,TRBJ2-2,CASSRQGGGELFF